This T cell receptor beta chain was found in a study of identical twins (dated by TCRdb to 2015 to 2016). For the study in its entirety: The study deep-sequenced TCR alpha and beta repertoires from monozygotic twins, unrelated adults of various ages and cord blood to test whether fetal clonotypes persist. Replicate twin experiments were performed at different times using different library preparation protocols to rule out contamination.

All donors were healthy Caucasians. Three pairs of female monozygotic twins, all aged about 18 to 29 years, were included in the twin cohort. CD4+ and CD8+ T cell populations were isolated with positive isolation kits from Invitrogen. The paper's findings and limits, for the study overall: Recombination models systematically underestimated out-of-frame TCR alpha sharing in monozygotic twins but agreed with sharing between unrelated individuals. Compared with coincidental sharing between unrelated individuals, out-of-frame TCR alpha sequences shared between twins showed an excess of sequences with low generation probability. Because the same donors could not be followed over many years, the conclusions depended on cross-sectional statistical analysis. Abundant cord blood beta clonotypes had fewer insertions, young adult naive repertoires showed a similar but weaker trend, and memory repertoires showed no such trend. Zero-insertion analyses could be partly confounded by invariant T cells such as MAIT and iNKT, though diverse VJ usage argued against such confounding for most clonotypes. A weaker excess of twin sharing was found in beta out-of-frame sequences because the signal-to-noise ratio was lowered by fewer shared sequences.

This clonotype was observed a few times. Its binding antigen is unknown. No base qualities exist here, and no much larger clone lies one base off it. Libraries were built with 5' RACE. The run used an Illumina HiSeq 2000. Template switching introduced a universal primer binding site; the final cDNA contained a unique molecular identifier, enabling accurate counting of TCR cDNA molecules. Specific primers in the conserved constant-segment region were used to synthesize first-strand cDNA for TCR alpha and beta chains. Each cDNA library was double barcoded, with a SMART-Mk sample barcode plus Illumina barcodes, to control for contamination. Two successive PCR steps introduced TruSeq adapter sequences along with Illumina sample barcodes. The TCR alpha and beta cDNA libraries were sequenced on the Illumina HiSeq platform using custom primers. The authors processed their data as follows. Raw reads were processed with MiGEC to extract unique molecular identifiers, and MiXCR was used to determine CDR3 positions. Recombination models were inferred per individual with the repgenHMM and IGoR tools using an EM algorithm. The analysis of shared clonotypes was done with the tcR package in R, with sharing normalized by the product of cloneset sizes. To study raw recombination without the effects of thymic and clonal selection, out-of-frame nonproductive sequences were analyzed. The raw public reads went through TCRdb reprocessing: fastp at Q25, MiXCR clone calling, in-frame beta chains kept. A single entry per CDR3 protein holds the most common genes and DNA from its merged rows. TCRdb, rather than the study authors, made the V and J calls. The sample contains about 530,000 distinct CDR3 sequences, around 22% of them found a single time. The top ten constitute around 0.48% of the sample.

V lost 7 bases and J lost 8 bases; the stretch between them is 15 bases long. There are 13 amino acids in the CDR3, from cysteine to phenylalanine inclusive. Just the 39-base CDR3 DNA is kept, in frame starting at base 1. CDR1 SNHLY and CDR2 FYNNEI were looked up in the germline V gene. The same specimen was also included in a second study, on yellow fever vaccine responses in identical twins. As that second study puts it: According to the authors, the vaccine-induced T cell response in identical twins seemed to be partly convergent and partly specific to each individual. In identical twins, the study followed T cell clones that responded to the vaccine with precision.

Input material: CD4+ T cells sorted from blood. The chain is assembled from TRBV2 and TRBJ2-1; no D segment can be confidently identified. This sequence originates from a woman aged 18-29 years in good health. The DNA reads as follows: TGTGCCAGCAATTCCGCCCCCTCGGATGAGCAGTTCTTC. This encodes CASNSAPSDEQFF. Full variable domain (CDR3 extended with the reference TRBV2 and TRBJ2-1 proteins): EPEVTQTPSHQVTQMGQEVILRCVPISNHLYFYWYRQILGQKVEFLVSFYNNEISEKSEIFDDQFSVERPDGSNFTLKIRSTKLEDSAMYFCASNSAPSDEQFFGPGTRLTVL.